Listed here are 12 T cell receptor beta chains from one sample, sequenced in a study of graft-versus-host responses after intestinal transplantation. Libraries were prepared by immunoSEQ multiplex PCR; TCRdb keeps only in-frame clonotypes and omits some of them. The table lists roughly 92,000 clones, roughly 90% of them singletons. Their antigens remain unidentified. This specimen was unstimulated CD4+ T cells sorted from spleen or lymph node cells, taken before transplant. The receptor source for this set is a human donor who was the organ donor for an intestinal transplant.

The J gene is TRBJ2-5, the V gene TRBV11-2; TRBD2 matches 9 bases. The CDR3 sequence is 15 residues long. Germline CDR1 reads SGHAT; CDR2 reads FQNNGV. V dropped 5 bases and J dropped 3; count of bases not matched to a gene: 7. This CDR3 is CASSRSIAGEETQYF. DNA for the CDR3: TGTGCCAGCAGCCGTTCGATAGCGGGAGAAGAGACCCAGTACTTC. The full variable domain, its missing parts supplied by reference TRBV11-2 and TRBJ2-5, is EAGVAQSPRYKIIEKRQSVAFWCNPISGHATLYWYQQILGQGPKLLIQFQNNGVVDDSQLPKDRFSAERLKGVDSTLKIQPAKLEDSAVYLCASSRSIAGEETQYFGPGTRLLVL.

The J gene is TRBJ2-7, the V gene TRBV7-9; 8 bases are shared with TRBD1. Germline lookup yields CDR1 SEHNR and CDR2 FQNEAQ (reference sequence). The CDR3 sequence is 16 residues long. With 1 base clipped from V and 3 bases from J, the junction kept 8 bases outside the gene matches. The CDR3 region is CASSLGTGKEGYEQYF. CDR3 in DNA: TGTGCCAGCAGCTTAGGGACAGGGAAGGAGGGCTACGAGCAGTACTTC.

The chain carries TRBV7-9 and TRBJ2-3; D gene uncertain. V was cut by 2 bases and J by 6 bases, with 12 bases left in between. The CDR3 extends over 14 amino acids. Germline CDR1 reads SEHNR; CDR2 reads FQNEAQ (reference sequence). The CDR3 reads CASSLNLTPDTQYF. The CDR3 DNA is TGTGCCAGCAGCTTAAACCTAACCCCGGATACGCAGTATTTT. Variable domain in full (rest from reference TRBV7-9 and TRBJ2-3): DTGVSQNPRHKITKRGQNVTFRCDPISEHNRLYWYRQTLGQGPEFLTYFQNEAQLEKSRLLSDRFSAERPKGSFSTLEIQRTEQGDSAMYLCASSLNLTPDTQYFGPGTRLTVL.

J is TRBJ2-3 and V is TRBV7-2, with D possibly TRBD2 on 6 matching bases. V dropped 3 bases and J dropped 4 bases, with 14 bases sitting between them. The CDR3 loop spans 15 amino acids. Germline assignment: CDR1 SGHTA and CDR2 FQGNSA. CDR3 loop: CASSLSGLSSDTQYF. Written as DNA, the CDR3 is TGTGCCAGCAGCTTGAGCGGGTTAAGTTCAGATACGCAGTATTTT.

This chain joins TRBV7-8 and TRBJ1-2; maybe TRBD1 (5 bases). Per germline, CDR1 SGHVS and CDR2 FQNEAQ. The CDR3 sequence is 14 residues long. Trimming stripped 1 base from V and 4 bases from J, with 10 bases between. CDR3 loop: CASSLDRPPYGYTF. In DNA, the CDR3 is TGTGCCAGCAGCTTAGACAGGCCCCCCTATGGCTACACCTTC. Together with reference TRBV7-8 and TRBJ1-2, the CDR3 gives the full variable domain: GAGVSQSPRYKVAKRGQDVALRCDPISGHVSLFWYQQALGQGPEFLTYFQNEAQLDKSGLPSDRFFAERPEGSVSTLKIQRTQQEDSAVYLCASSLDRPPYGYTFGSGTRLTVV.

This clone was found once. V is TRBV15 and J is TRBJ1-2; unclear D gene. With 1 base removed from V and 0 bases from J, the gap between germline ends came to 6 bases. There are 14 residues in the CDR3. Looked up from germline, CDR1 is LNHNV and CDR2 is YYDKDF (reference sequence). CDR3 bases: TGTGCCACCAGCAGAGGAACTACTAACTATGGCTACACCTTC. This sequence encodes CATSRGTTNYGYTF.

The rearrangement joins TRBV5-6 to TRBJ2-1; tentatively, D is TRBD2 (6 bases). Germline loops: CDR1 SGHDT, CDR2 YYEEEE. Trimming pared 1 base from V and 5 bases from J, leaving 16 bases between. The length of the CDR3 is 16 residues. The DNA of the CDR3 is TGTGCCAGCAGCTTGAATAGACTAGTGGTGCACAATGAGCAGTTCTTC. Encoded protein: CASSLNRLVVHNEQFF. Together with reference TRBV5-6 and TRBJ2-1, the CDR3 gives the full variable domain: DAGVTQSPTHLIKTRGQQVTLRCSPKSGHDTVSWYQQALGQGPQFIFQYYEEEERQRGNFPDRFSGHQFPNYSSELNVNALLLGDSALYLCASSLNRLVVHNEQFFGPGTRLTVL.

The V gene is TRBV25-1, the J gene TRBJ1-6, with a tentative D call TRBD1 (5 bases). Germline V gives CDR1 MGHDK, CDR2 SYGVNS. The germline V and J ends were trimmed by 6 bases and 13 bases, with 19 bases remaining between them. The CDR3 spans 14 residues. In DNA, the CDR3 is TGTGCCAGCAGGCCACGGGGGGAGGGGACGCCCCTCCACTTT. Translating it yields CASRPRGEGTPLHF.

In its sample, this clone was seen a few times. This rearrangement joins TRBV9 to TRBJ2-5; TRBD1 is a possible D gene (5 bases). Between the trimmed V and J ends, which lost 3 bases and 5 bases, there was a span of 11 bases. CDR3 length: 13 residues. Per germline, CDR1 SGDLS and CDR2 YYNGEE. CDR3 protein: CASSARQSETQYF. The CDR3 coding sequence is TGTGCCAGCAGCGCACGACAGTCGGAGACCCAGTACTTC.

The CDR3 sequence: CASSVDPENRIQYF. CDR3 DNA sequence: TGTGCCAGCAGCGTAGACCCAGAAAACCGTATTCAGTACTTC. The rearrangement joins TRBV9 to TRBJ2-4; no definite D call. The CDR3 is 14 residues long. Germline V gene sequence: CDR1 SGDLS, CDR2 YYNGEE. Trimming shortened V by 0 bases and J by 10 bases, and 14 bases separated the two germline ends.

As DNA, the CDR3 is TGTGCCAGCGGACTTTTCTACGAGCAGTACTTC. Its translation: CASGLFYEQYF. The chain combines TRBV28 with TRBJ2-7, with D perhaps matching TRBD2 (5 bases). V was shortened by 8 bases and J by 3 bases, with 8 bases between the two germline ends. Germline loops: CDR1 MDHEN, CDR2 SYDVKM. CDR3 size: 11 residues.

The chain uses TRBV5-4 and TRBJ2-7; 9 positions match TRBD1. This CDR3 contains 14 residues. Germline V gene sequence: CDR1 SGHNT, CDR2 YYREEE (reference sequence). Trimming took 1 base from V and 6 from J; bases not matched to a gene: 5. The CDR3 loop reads CASSLRDRVGEQYF. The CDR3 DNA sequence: TGTGCCAGCAGCTTGAGGGACAGGGTAGGCGAGCAGTACTTC. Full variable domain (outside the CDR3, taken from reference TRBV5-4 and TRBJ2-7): ETGVTQSPTHLIKTRGQQVTLRCSSQSGHNTVSWYQQALGQGPQFIFQYYREEENGRGNFPPRFSGLQFPNYSSELNVNALELDDSALYLCASSLRDRVGEQYFGPGTRLTVT.